The 8 T cell receptor beta chains below were found in one sample sequenced in a study of cytomegalovirus exposure and HLA in healthy donors. Amplification used 60 Vbeta primers and 13 Jbeta primers. Method: immunoSEQ multiplex PCR; TCRdb's copy keeps in-frame clones and lacks some. Of more than 110,000 clones listed, around 79% are singletons. The sample comprised PBMCs. The receptors were sampled from a female donor in good health and CMV-seronegative.

This clone was seen a few times. The chain links TRBV13 to TRBJ1-1, with D uncertain. V was cut by 3 bases and J by 0 bases, with 17 bases left in between. CDR1 is PRHDT, CDR2 FYEKMQ, per germline (reference sequence). The CDR3 covers 17 residues. The CDR3 DNA reads as TGTGCCAGCAGCTTGCCTAGCGGGGATGCCATGAACACTGAAGCTTTCTTT. Translated: CASSLPSGDAMNTEAFF.

Only one count was recorded for this clone. The rearrangement links TRBV10-2 to TRBJ2-3, with TRBD2 matching 8 bases. The trim removed 5 bases at V and 12 bases at J, leaving 7 bases unmatched. From germline, CDR1 is WSHSY and CDR2 SAAADI. The CDR3 spans 12 residues. The CDR3 bases are TGCGCCAGCAGTCACGGGAGGGGGATTCAGTATTTT. This sequence encodes CASSHGRGIQYF.

The J gene is TRBJ1-2, the V gene TRBV6-6; 10 bases align to TRBD1. CDR3 size: 15 residues. Germline assignment: CDR1 MNHNY and CDR2 SVGAGI (reference sequence). V lost 5 bases and J lost 4; bases outside the gene matches: 7. The DNA for the CDR3 is TGTGCCAGCAGTCCCCGGGACAGGGGTCTCTATGGCTACACCTTC. Its translation: CASSPRDRGLYGYTF.

The rearrangement joins TRBV7-8 to TRBJ2-7; D is unclear. Germline CDR1 SGHVS, CDR2 FQNEAQ. Trimming removed 1 base from V and 2 bases from J, with 9 bases in between. The CDR3 sequence is 14 residues long. This CDR3 reads CASSLGPGPYEQYF. The CDR3, as DNA: TGTGCCAGCAGCTTAGGACCGGGTCCCTACGAGCAGTACTTC. The whole variable domain, filled in from reference TRBV7-8 and TRBJ2-7, reads GAGVSQSPRYKVAKRGQDVALRCDPISGHVSLFWYQQALGQGPEFLTYFQNEAQLDKSGLPSDRFFAERPEGSVSTLKIQRTQQEDSAVYLCASSLGPGPYEQYFGPGTRLTVT.

The rearrangement links TRBV19 to TRBJ1-1; D is unclear. The V gene lost 5 bases and the J gene lost 1 base, with 14 bases spanning the gap. Germline CDR1 and CDR2: LNHDA and SQIVND (reference sequence). The CDR3 runs 15 residues. CDR3 residues: CASSPRNRRNTEAFF. The CDR3 bases are TGTGCCAGTAGTCCCCGGAACAGAAGGAACACTGAAGCTTTCTTT.

Only one count was recorded for this clone. The chain uses TRBV28 and TRBJ1-1, with TRBD1 identical over 7 bases. Germline-derived CDR1 and CDR2 are MDHEN and SYDVKM. With V trimmed by 7 bases and J by 4 bases, 9 bases remained unmatched. The CDR3 consists of 14 residues. CDR3: CASTEQGPGTEAFF. The CDR3 nucleotides are TGTGCCAGCACCGAACAGGGGCCTGGCACTGAAGCTTTCTTT.

This chain links TRBV30 with TRBJ1-6; 7 bases are shared with TRBD1. V trimming: 0 bases; J trimming: 8 bases; junction bases outside the gene matches: 7. The CDR3 runs 15 residues. Germline lookup yields CDR1 GTSNPN and CDR2 SVGIG (reference sequence). The CDR3 nucleotides read TGTGCCTGGAGTGTAGGGCAGGGGGGTGATTCACCCCTCCACTTT. Encoded protein: CAWSVGQGGDSPLHF. The full variable domain, with the rest looked up from reference TRBV30 and TRBJ1-6, is SQTIHQWPATLVQPVGSPLSLECTVEGTSNPNLYWYRQAAGRGLQLLFYSVGIGQISSEVPQNLSASRPQDRQFILSSKKLLLSDSGFYLCAWSVGQGGDSPLHFGNGTRLTVT.

For the CDR3, the DNA is TGTGCCAGCAGGGGGACAGACTCCTACGAGCAGTACTTC. This translates into CASRGTDSYEQYF. J is TRBJ2-7 and V is TRBV6-6; TRBD1 matches 7 bases. Germline V gene data show CDR1 as MNHNY and CDR2 as SVGAGI (reference sequence). V trimming: 6 bases; J trimming: 0 bases; junction bases outside the gene matches: 2. This CDR3 has 13 residues.